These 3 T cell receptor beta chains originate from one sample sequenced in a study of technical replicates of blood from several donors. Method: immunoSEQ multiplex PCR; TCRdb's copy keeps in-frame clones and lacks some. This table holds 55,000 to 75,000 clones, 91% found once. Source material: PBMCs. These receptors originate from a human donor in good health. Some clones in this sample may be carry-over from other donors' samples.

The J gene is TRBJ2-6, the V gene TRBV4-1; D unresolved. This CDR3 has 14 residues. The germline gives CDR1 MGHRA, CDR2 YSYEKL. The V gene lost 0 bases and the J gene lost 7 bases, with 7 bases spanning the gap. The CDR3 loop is CASSQDVRANVLTF. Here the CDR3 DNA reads TGCGCCAGCAGCCAAGATGTCAGAGCCAACGTCCTGACTTTC.

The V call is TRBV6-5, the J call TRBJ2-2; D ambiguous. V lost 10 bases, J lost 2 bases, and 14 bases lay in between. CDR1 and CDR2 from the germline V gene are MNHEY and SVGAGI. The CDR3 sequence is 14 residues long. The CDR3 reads CATRRRSNTGELFF. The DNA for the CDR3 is TGTGCCACCCGAAGGAGAAGCAACACCGGGGAGCTGTTTTTT.

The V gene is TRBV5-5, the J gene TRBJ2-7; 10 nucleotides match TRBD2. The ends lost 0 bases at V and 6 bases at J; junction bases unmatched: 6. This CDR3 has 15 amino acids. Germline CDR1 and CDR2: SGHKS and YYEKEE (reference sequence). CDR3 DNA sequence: TGTGCCAGCAGCTTGGTACTAGCGGGGACTCGCGAGCAGTACTTC. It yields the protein CASSLVLAGTREQYF.